The 25 T cell receptor beta chains in this list originate from one sample, sequenced in a study of T cell repertoires in cytomegalovirus infection. The antigens of these receptors remain unknown. MiXCR was run by TCRdb on the reads, yielding one entry per CDR3 protein. The table includes 35,000 or so distinct CDR3 sequences, about 50% detected once. This sample comprised CD8+ T cells from cultured PBMCs, obtained from culture after CMV antigen stimulation. All receptors derive from a human donor in good health (CMV status not recorded). Some clones in this sample may be carry-over from other donors' samples.

This clonotype was seen repeatedly, ten times or more. J is TRBJ2-7 and V is TRBV7-8; TRBD2 aligns across 7 bases. CDR1 is SGHVS and CDR2 is FQNEAQ in the germline V gene. J was trimmed by 3 bases and V by 5 bases; bases with no gene match: 10. The CDR3 spans 15 residues. In nucleotides, the CDR3 is TGTGCCAGCAGCGAGAACTGGGGGGGAAACTACGAGCAGTACTTC. Translated, it gives CASSENWGGNYEQYF. The variable domain in full, completed from reference TRBV7-8 and TRBJ2-7, reads GAGVSQSPRYKVAKRGQDVALRCDPISGHVSLFWYQQALGQGPEFLTYFQNEAQLDKSGLPSDRFFAERPEGSVSTLKIQRTQQEDSAVYLCASSENWGGNYEQYFGPGTRLTVT.

This clonotype has ten or more counts. The V gene is TRBV2, the J gene TRBJ1-1, with D tentatively TRBD1 (6 bases). The CDR3 loop spans 15 amino acids. Trimming shortened V by 0 bases and J by 7 bases, and 15 bases separated the two germline ends. Germline lookup yields CDR1 SNHLY and CDR2 FYNNEI. The CDR3 reads CASSEAQGQDVEAFF. The CDR3 DNA follows: TGTGCCAGCAGTGAAGCGCAGGGACAAGACGTTGAAGCTTTCTTT.

The V and J genes are TRBV18 and TRBJ1-5; 7 bases are a match to TRBD1. The CDR3 is made up of 16 amino acids. Germline trimming cut 1 base from V and 2 bases from J; bases unmatched to any gene: 5. Germline CDR1 and CDR2: KGHSH and LQKENI. The CDR3 loop is CASSPRQGPGNQPQHF. The DNA for the CDR3 is TGTGCCAGCTCACCACGACAGGGTCCCGGCAATCAGCCCCAGCATTTT.

The V and J genes are TRBV7-3 and TRBJ2-1, with D tentatively TRBD2 (5 bases). Germline-derived CDR1 and CDR2 are SGHTA and FQGTGA. The ends were cut back, 1 base at V and 0 bases at J, with 13 bases in the middle. The CDR3 is 17 residues long. The CDR3 DNA sequence: TGTGCCAGCAGCTTAATGGGCGGGCCCAGCTCCTACAATGAGCAGTTCTTC. Its translation: CASSLMGGPSSYNEQFF.

This chain joins TRBV12-3 or TRBV12-4 and TRBJ2-7, with 13 nucleotides matching TRBD2. Trimming took 5 bases from V and 7 from J; bases not matched to a gene: 8. The CDR3 covers 15 residues. The CDR3 spells CASSHRTSGSWEQYF. Here the CDR3 DNA reads TGTGCCAGCAGTCATCGGACTAGCGGGAGTTGGGAGCAGTACTTC.

This chain uses TRBV6-5 with TRBJ1-5, with 7 bases lining up with TRBD1. The germline V gene encodes CDR1 MNHEY and CDR2 SVGAGI. This CDR3 is built from 15 residues. V shed 1 base, J shed 1 base, and the junction held 1 base outside the gene matches. This CDR3 reads CASSYYRGSNQPQHF. DNA for the CDR3: TGTGCCAGCAGTTACTACAGGGGCAGCAATCAGCCCCAGCATTTT.

This chain uses TRBV27 with TRBJ1-5, with unresolved D. Germline assignment: CDR1 MNHEY and CDR2 SMNVEV (reference sequence). The CDR3 extends over 14 amino acids. V lost 1 base and J 1 base, leaving 5 bases between the germline ends. The chain's CDR3 is CASSLLGSNQPQHF. In nucleotides, the CDR3 is TGTGCCAGCAGTTTATTAGGCAGCAATCAGCCCCAGCATTTT.

The V gene is TRBV12-5, the J gene TRBJ2-3, with D hard to call. Per the germline V gene, CDR1 is LGHNT and CDR2 is FRNRAP. Trimming left V 6 bases short and J 0 bases short, with 10 bases between. CDR3 length: 14 amino acids. The CDR3 is CASGPYGSTDTQYF. CDR3 sequence (DNA): TGTGCTAGTGGCCCTTATGGTAGCACAGATACGCAGTATTTT.

The gene calls are TRBV7-2 and TRBJ2-1; D uncertain. Germline V gene data show CDR1 as SGHTA and CDR2 as FQGNSA. V lost 5 bases, J lost 7 bases, and 9 bases lay in between. The CDR3 covers 12 residues. The CDR3 sequence: CASSTRGNEQFF. The DNA of the CDR3 is TGTGCCAGCAGCACCCGCGGTAATGAGCAGTTCTTC.

V is TRBV7-9 and J is TRBJ1-1; TRBD1 aligns across 7 bases. J gave up 3 bases and V 4 bases, and 11 bases lay outside the gene matches. The V gene's germline CDR1 is SEHNR and CDR2 FQNEAQ (reference sequence). The CDR3 runs to 16 residues. The CDR3 protein is CASSYLQGSPDTEAFF. Here the CDR3 DNA reads TGTGCCAGCAGCTATTTACAGGGGAGCCCTGACACTGAAGCTTTCTTT.

The chain joins TRBV28 to TRBJ1-1; D unclear. Germline CDR1 reads MDHEN; CDR2 reads SYDVKM. The CDR3 is 17 amino acids. V was shortened by 3 bases and J by 2 bases, with 19 bases between the two germline ends. The CDR3: CASSFLTMTEVNTEAFF. CDR3 coding DNA: TGTGCCAGCAGTTTCCTAACTATGACGGAGGTCAACACTGAAGCTTTCTTT.

This chain uses TRBV6-6 with TRBJ1-1; no clear D gene. V was pared by 0 bases and J by 0 bases, with 8 bases between. Germline CDR1 MNHNY, CDR2 SVGAGI (reference sequence). The CDR3 covers 15 residues. The CDR3 DNA reads as TGTGCCAGCAGTTACTCGACTTCGATGAACACTGAAGCTTTCTTT. It yields the protein CASSYSTSMNTEAFF.

The chain carries TRBV12-3 or TRBV12-4 and TRBJ2-3; D gene unclear. Trimming left V 6 bases short and J 1 base short, with 8 bases between. CDR3 length equals 13 residues. The CDR3 loop is CASRPGGTDTQYF. The CDR3 bases are TGTGCCAGCAGACCGGGCGGCACAGATACGCAGTATTTT.

The chain recombines TRBV12-3 or TRBV12-4 with TRBJ2-1, with 9 bases that match TRBD2. The CDR3 runs 16 residues. With V trimmed by 1 base and J by 0 bases, 1 base remained unmatched. The DNA for the CDR3 is TGTGCCAGCAGTTTAGGGGGACTAGCCTCCTACAATGAGCAGTTCTTC. The encoded protein is CASSLGGLASYNEQFF.

The J gene is TRBJ2-7, the V gene TRBV27; 8 bases align to TRBD1. From germline, CDR1 is MNHEY and CDR2 SMNVEV (reference sequence). The V segment lost 6 bases and the J segment 0 bases; nucleotides outside the gene matches: 7. This CDR3 is 15 amino acids long. CDR3: CASSEIGTGSYEQYF. The CDR3 DNA is TGTGCCAGCAGCGAGATTGGGACAGGCTCCTACGAGCAGTACTTC.

The chain couples TRBV27 to TRBJ2-1; a weak D match, TRBD2 (6 bases). Germline V gene data show CDR1 as MNHEY and CDR2 as SMNVEV (reference sequence). CDR3 length: 15 amino acids. V dropped 1 base and J dropped 6 bases, with 13 bases sitting between them. CDR3 amino acids: CASSLYGSPLNEQFF. The CDR3 bases are TGTGCCAGCAGTTTATACGGGAGCCCTCTCAATGAGCAGTTCTTC.

This rearrangement joins TRBV6-6 to TRBJ2-3, with TRBD2 identical over 9 bases. Per germline, CDR1 MNHNY and CDR2 SVGAGI (reference sequence). This CDR3 contains 14 residues. J gave up 2 bases and V 5 bases, and 2 bases lay outside the gene matches. The CDR3 DNA follows: TGTGCCAGCAGTAGGGGACTAGCCACAGATACGCAGTATTTT. Protein: CASSRGLATDTQYF.

The CDR3 is CASRDGQGNYNEQFF. The CDR3 nucleotides read TGTGCCAGCAGGGATGGACAGGGGAACTACAATGAGCAGTTCTTC. The gene calls are TRBV7-3 and TRBJ2-1, with 9 bases matching TRBD1. The junction had 6 bases not matched to a gene; V was cut back by 6 bases and J by 3 bases. Germline values: CDR1 SGHTA, CDR2 FQGTGA. CDR3 length: 15 residues.

V is TRBV9 and J is TRBJ1-1; TRBD1 is a possible D gene (5 bases). The germline V and J ends were trimmed by 0 bases and 0 bases, with 6 bases remaining between them. CDR1 and CDR2 (germline): SGDLS, YYNGEE. The CDR3 contains 14 residues. Here the CDR3 reads CASSVAGMNTEAFF. The CDR3, as DNA: TGTGCCAGCAGCGTAGCAGGGATGAACACTGAAGCTTTCTTT. Based on the CDR3 plus reference TRBV9 and TRBJ1-1, the full variable domain is DSGVTQTPKHLITATGQRVTLRCSPRSGDLSVYWYQQSLDQGLQFLIQYYNGEERAKGNILERFSAQQFPDLHSELNLSSLELGDSALYFCASSVAGMNTEAFFGQGTRLTVV.

This clonotype was recorded a few times. The chain employs TRBV7-8 and TRBJ1-1; possibly TRBD1 for D (5 bases). CDR3 length: 16 residues. Deletions cut 5 bases from V and 1 base from J, with 17 bases between. CDR1 SGHVS and CDR2 FQNEAQ come from the germline V gene. In DNA form, the CDR3 reads TGTGCCAGCAGCCAATGGAAGCTAAGGGGGAACACTGAAGCTTTCTTT. This gives the protein CASSQWKLRGNTEAFF.

Note on this clonotype: Germline is not matched at one junction end, which may reflect a read error. This chain joins TRBV4-1 and TRBJ2-1; 10 nucleotides agree with TRBD1. This CDR3 spans 16 amino acids. Per germline, CDR1 MGHRA and CDR2 YSYEKL. The CDR3 protein is CASSQAGTGVYNEQFF. The CDR3 nucleotides are TGTGCCAGCAGCCAAGCCGGGACAGGGGTCTACAATGAGCAGTTCTTC.

This clonotype was observed many times. The chain couples TRBV7-8 to TRBJ2-7, with D hard to call. Germline assignment: CDR1 SGHVS and CDR2 FQNEAQ. The CDR3 covers 15 residues. Trimming took off 3 bases at V and 2 bases at J, with 14 bases between the two ends. The CDR3 sequence is CASSFRRPAAYEQYF. In DNA form, the CDR3 reads TGTGCCAGCAGCTTCCGACGACCGGCTGCCTACGAGCAGTACTTC.

This rearrangement joins TRBV7-9 to TRBJ1-4; D is ambiguous. CDR3 length equals 12 residues. Germline V gene lookup returns CDR1 SEHNR and CDR2 FQNEAQ (reference sequence). The ends were cut back, 4 bases at V and 5 bases at J, with 5 bases in the middle. The CDR3 region is CASSSFNEKLFF. CDR3 DNA sequence: TGTGCCAGCAGCTCATTCAATGAAAAACTGTTTTTT.

The gene calls are TRBV29-1 and TRBJ1-2; no firm D call. Trimming stripped 7 bases from V and 8 bases from J, with 20 bases between. The CDR3 is 13 amino acids. Germline V CDR1 and CDR2: SQVTM, ANQGSEA. The CDR3 DNA reads as TGCAGCGGGGGAAGATTGGATAGTCACGGCTACACCTTC. It specifies CSGGRLDSHGYTF.

The V call is TRBV7-9, the J call TRBJ2-1; D is undetermined. CDR1 is SEHNR and CDR2 is FQNEAQ in the germline V gene (reference sequence). The CDR3 length is 15 residues. The V end was cut by 2 bases, the J end by 7 bases, with 15 bases between. The CDR3 loop reads CASSLTVADLNEQFF. CDR3 nucleotides: TGTGCCAGCAGCTTAACTGTCGCGGATTTGAATGAGCAGTTCTTC.